What follows describes a single TCR beta chain. Different DNA sequences within this sample yield the same CDR3. These data originate in a study of shared clonotypes between healthy human individuals. The naive CD8 subset, CD45RO-negative cells positively selected for CCR7, excluded terminally differentiated effector memory CD45RA+ cells. It was at deep level that the assay was run. Only in-frame clones appear in the TCRdb table, and some are missing; sequencing was by immunoSEQ multiplex PCR. The sample includes roughly 550,000 clones, around 95% of them seen just once. Sequenced input: naive CD8+ T cells sorted from blood. The clonotype was recovered from a woman between 25 and 40 years old in good health.

The DNA for the CDR3 is TGTGCCAGCAGCTGGGACAGGGGCTATGGCTACACCTTC. This gives the protein CASSWDRGYGYTF. V and J are TRBV5-6 and TRBJ1-2; 10 bases map to TRBD1. The CDR3 has 13 residues. The ends lost 3 bases at V and 4 bases at J; junction bases unmatched: 0. Germline V lookup: CDR1 SGHDT, CDR2 YYEEEE.